This TCR beta chain is from a study of blood T cell repertoires in COVID-19. Study-wide context: From the United States, Italy and Spain came samples of acute and convalescent COVID-19. T cells, B-cell-depleted T cells, or PBMCs provided the cDNA or gDNA that served as material.

Per the original methods: Reference gene primer amplification yielded estimated nucleated cell counts. Profiling relied on immunoSEQ multiplex PCR, and the TCRdb table lists in-frame clones only, not all of them. For V, J and clone size, that table is used; D and trimming come from the DNA. This sample has some 270,000 clones, with roughly 86% found just once. The CDR3 loop spans 14 amino acids. V dropped 5 bases and J dropped 7; count of bases not matched to a gene: 8. The germline CDR1 and CDR2 sequences are MNHEY and SVGAGI. The rearrangement joins TRBV6-5 to TRBJ1-2; 9 nucleotides agree with TRBD1. The sample was peripheral blood. This clonotype was obtained from an older woman who had recovered from COVID-19. The CDR3 nucleotides are TGTGCCAGCAGTAACCCGGACAGGGGTCTTGGCTACACCTTC. Its translation: CASSNPDRGLGYTF.